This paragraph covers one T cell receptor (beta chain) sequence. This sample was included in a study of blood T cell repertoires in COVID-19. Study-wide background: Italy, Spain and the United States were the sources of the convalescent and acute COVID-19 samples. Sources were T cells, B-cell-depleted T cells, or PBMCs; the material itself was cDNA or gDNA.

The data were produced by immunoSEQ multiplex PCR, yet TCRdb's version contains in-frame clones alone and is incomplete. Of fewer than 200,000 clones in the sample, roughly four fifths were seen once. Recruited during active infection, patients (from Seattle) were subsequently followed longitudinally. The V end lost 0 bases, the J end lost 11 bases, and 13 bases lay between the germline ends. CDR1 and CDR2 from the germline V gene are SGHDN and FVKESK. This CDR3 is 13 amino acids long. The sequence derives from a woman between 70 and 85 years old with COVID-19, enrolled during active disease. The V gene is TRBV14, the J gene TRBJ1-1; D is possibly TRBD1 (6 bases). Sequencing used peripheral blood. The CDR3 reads CASSQDWQGTAFF. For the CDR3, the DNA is TGTGCCAGCAGCCAAGACTGGCAGGGGACGGCTTTCTTT. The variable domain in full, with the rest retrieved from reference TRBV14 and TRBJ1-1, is EAGVTQFPSHSVIEKGQTVTLRCDPISGHDNLYWYRRVMGKEIKFLLHFVKESKQDESGMPNNRFLAERTGGTYSTLKVQPAELEDSGVYFCASSQDWQGTAFFGQGTRLTVV.